This is a list of T cell receptor beta chains from one sample in a study of cytomegalovirus exposure and HLA in healthy donors. Data came from immunoSEQ multiplex PCR; TCRdb stores just in-frame clones and leaves some out. In the table there are about 160,000 clones, more than 70% of which are singletons. The material sequenced was PBMCs. The receptors stem from a man aged 18 to 29 in good health and CMV-seronegative. CDR3s include the opening cysteine and the closing phenylalanine or tryptophan. A D gene is named only where the DNA matches it firmly. Rows may omit the clone size; those that give it use once, few, many or a size class.

clone size	J gene	D gene	CDR3 length	V gene	CDR3 protein	CDR3 DNA
NA	TRBJ1-4	NA	15	TRBV5-1	CASSLEGLPNEKLFF	TGCGCCAGCAGCTTGGAGGGGCTACCTAATGAAAAACTGTTTTTT
once	TRBJ1-5	TRBD1	15	TRBV6-1	CASSSRTGGEQPQHF	TGTGCCAGCAGTTCAAGGACAGGGGGTGAACAGCCCCAGCATTTT
NA	TRBJ1-1	NA	12	TRBV10-1	CASSESGATAFF	TGCGCCAGCAGTGAATCAGGGGCTACTGCTTTCTTT
NA	TRBJ1-5	TRBD1	18	TRBV19	CASSAPGTGGGSNQPQHF	TGTGCCAGTAGTGCCCCCGGGACAGGGGGAGGTAGCAATCAGCCCCAGCATTTT
NA	TRBJ1-5	NA	17	TRBV7-2	CASSLSQGIVSNQPQHF	TGTGCCAGCAGCTTAAGTCAGGGGATAGTTAGCAATCAGCCCCAGCATTTT
NA	TRBJ2-7	TRBD1	16	TRBV14	CASSQMGQTSSYEQYF	TGTGCCAGCAGCCAAATGGGACAGACGAGCTCCTACGAGCAGTACTTC
NA	TRBJ1-5	NA	14	TRBV2	CASEKGRGSQPQHF	TGTGCCAGCGAAAAAGGAAGAGGGAGTCAGCCCCAGCATTTT
once	TRBJ2-3	TRBD2	15	TRBV5-1	CASTRSGIELDTQYF	TGCGCCAGCACCAGAAGCGGGATCGAACTAGATACGCAGTATTTT
NA	TRBJ1-2	TRBD1	17	TRBV4-2	CASRESIGTGLNYGYTF	TGTGCCAGCAGAGAAAGTATAGGGACAGGGCTTAACTATGGCTACACCTTC
NA	TRBJ2-7	TRBD2	15	TRBV7-6	CASIAGTSGTYEQYF	TGTGCCAGCATTGCCGGGACTAGCGGGACCTACGAGCAGTACTTC